Listed here are 10 T cell receptor beta chains from one sample, sequenced in a study of shared clonotypes between healthy human individuals. The repertoire was sequenced with immunoSEQ multiplex PCR; TCRdb's copy has only in-frame clones and lacks some. Here the sample spans 1,100,000 or so clones, roughly 74% being singletons. The source material was memory CD4+ T cells from PBMCs. Subset of the sample: CD45RA-negative fraction. The receptors here all came from a man between 18 and 35 years old in good health. Some clones in this sample may be carry-over from other donors' samples.

V and J are TRBV2 and TRBJ1-5; D may be TRBD1 (6 bases). This CDR3 comprises 15 residues. The V gene's germline CDR1 is SNHLY and CDR2 FYNNEI. Trimming cost V 3 bases and J 4 bases, with 13 bases left between them. The CDR3 loop reads CASSEDSLGNQPQHF. The CDR3, as DNA: TGTGCCAGCAGTGAGGACAGTTTAGGGAATCAGCCCCAGCATTTT.

This clone has more than one count but fewer than ten. The rearrangement uses TRBV13 and TRBJ1-1, with TRBD1 identical over 9 bases. The CDR3 is 13 residues long. In germline, CDR1 is PRHDT, CDR2 FYEKMQ (reference sequence). V lost 7 bases to trimming and J lost 5 bases; unmatched junction nucleotides: 5. The CDR3 DNA reads as TGTGCCAGCAACAGGGGGCGGGAGACTGAAGCTTTCTTT. It is translated as CASNRGRETEAFF.

The chain uses TRBV11-2 and TRBJ2-2; D gene uncertain. CDR3 length: 12 residues. V was clipped by 2 bases and J by 6 bases, with 4 bases between them. The V gene's germline CDR1 is SGHAT and CDR2 FQNNGV. The DNA for the CDR3 is TGTGCCAGCAGCTTATCCCCCGGGGAGCTGTTTTTT. It translates to CASSLSPGELFF.

The chain joins TRBV5-1 to TRBJ1-2; no clear D gene. V was cut by 0 bases and J by 8 bases, with 11 bases left in between. The CDR3 sequence is 13 residues long. CDR1 and CDR2 (germline): SGHRS, YFSETQ. CDR3 amino acids: CASSLVGYFGYTF. The CDR3, as DNA: TGCGCCAGCAGCTTGGTGGGATATTTCGGCTACACCTTC.

This clone came up a few times. The chain's CDR3 is CSARSSGPQHF. The CDR3 coding sequence is TGCAGTGCTAGATCAAGTGGGCCCCAGCATTTT. J is TRBJ1-5 and V is TRBV20-1; D gene ambiguous. The germline V gene encodes CDR1 DFQATT and CDR2 SNEGSKA (reference sequence). V was pared by 2 bases and J by 9 bases, with 8 bases between. The CDR3 runs 11 residues.

V usage is TRBV19 and J usage is TRBJ1-1; tentative D call: TRBD1 (5 bases). The length of the CDR3 is 14 residues. The V end lost 5 bases, the J end lost 0 bases, and 10 bases lay between the germline ends. From germline, CDR1 is LNHDA and CDR2 SQIVND (reference sequence). The CDR3 here is CASSARVLNTEAFF. In nucleotides, the CDR3 is TGTGCCAGTAGTGCCAGGGTATTGAACACTGAAGCTTTCTTT.

This rearrangement joins TRBV7-2 to TRBJ1-5, with unresolved D. Trimming pared 5 bases from V and 1 base from J, leaving 9 bases between. CDR3 length equals 14 residues. Germline CDR1 and CDR2: SGHTA and FQGNSA. The DNA of the CDR3 is TGTGCCAGCAGCCAAGTGGGGAGCAATCAGCCCCAGCATTTT. It is translated as CASSQVGSNQPQHF.

This clone was seen more than once but under ten times. V is TRBV6-4 and J is TRBJ2-1, with 8 bases lining up with TRBD2. This CDR3 is built from 16 residues. Germline values: CDR1 MRHNA, CDR2 SNTAGT. V shed 6 bases, J shed 0 bases, and the junction held 7 bases outside the gene matches. CDR3 residues: CASSPTSGRSYNEQFF. The CDR3 region has the DNA TGTGCCAGCAGCCCTACTAGCGGACGCTCCTACAATGAGCAGTTCTTC.

This clone appeared a few times. V is TRBV5-4 and J is TRBJ2-3, with D possibly TRBD2 on 6 matching bases. The CDR3 loop spans 15 amino acids. V lost 4 bases, J lost 1 base, and 13 bases lay in between. The germline gives CDR1 SGHNT, CDR2 YYREEE (reference sequence). The CDR3 DNA is TGTGCCAGCAGCCCGACGGGGGATGGCACAGATACGCAGTATTTT. Its protein is CASSPTGDGTDTQYF.

This clone was observed a single time. CDR3 coding DNA: TGTGCCAGCAGCTTGGCCTCAGGGGCCTCCTACGAGCAGTACTTC. Residues: CASSLASGASYEQYF. The chain recombines TRBV5-5 with TRBJ2-7, with D perhaps TRBD1 (6 bases). The germline V and J ends were trimmed by 0 bases and 0 bases, with 10 bases remaining between them. This CDR3 is built from 15 residues. Germline V gene lookup returns CDR1 SGHKS and CDR2 YYEKEE (reference sequence).